A selection of T cell receptor beta chains follows, all from one sample in a study of shared clonotypes between healthy human individuals. Clones were read by immunoSEQ multiplex PCR, and TCRdb kept only the in-frame ones, dropping some. The sample consists of about 670,000 clones, less than 80% of them appearing once. Sequenced sample: memory CD4+ T cells sorted from blood. The receptors come from a woman aged 25 to 39 in good health. Both conserved end residues are part of each CDR3. Fields, in order: J gene, V gene, clone size, CDR3 protein. Rows may omit the clone size; those that give it use once, few, many or a size class.

TRBJ2-7 | TRBV2 | . | CASSETGGRSYEQYF
TRBJ2-1 | TRBV28 | . | CASSLGQTGYNEQFF
TRBJ1-5 | TRBV19 | . | CASSSKQGARGQPQHF
TRBJ2-7 | TRBV7-2 | . | CASSLVGLIAHEQYF
TRBJ2-3 | TRBV18 | . | CASSPEGLATDTQYF
TRBJ1-2 | TRBV28 | . | CAINQEVLDGYTF
TRBJ1-1 | TRBV6-5 | . | CASSYQRNTEAFF
TRBJ2-2 | TRBV19 | . | CASNSGPFTGELFF
TRBJ1-2 | TRBV5-1 | . | CASSLIQGGTNYGYTF
TRBJ1-6 | TRBV30 | . | CAWSGGEGFNNSPLHF
TRBJ2-1 | TRBV5-8 | . | CASSLGTSGWNNEQFF
TRBJ2-2 | TRBV21-1 | . | CASSKLGRGQNTGELFF
TRBJ2-5 | TRBV18 | . | CASSPLADQETQYF
TRBJ2-7 | TRBV6-5 | . | CASSYDGTATYEQYF
TRBJ2-7 | TRBV6-5 | few | CASSTTSGSYEQYF
TRBJ2-1 | TRBV28 | . | CASSEGLAVFEQFF
TRBJ2-1 | TRBV27 | many | CASSPSTRRADEQFF
TRBJ1-3 | TRBV5-6 | . | CASRLGSGNTIYF
TRBJ2-1 | TRBV7-2 | . | CASSRSLTYNEQFF
TRBJ2-3 | TRBV5-1 | . | CASSLSSGGVTDTQYF
TRBJ1-2 | TRBV5-6 | . | CASSLQGPNYGYTF
TRBJ2-7 | TRBV7-2 | . | CASSSGVGEQYF
TRBJ2-1 | TRBV7-8 | few | CASSVQVGNHEQFF
TRBJ2-2 | TRBV11-2 | . | CASSSPTPGLIRNTGELFF
TRBJ2-7 | TRBV6-5 | . | CASSLAGAYEQYF
TRBJ2-3 | TRBV2 | . | CASVPGVRTDTQYF
TRBJ2-1 | TRBV11-3 | . | CASSAGGDRNEQFF
TRBJ2-7 | TRBV11-3 | . | CASSSGQGDSYEQYF
TRBJ2-1 | TRBV7-9 | . | CASSLRAGNHRNEQFF
TRBJ2-3 | TRBV7-9 | . | CASSLMASGTDTQYF
TRBJ1-1 | TRBV28 | . | CASSTPGPLNTEAFF
TRBJ1-1 | TRBV7-2 | once | CASSLDRATNTEAFF
TRBJ2-3 | TRBV29-1 | . | CSARTSGIGGDTQYF
TRBJ2-7 | TRBV2 | once | CASSTEGQGQDEQYF
TRBJ2-7 | TRBV29-1 | . | CSVESGLGGDEQYF
TRBJ2-2 | TRBV9 | . | CASSVDGWAGGELFF
TRBJ2-1 | TRBV28 | many | CASSSHNEQFF
TRBJ1-3 | TRBV13 | . | CASSYRGGTGYTISGNTIYF
TRBJ2-3 | TRBV7-7 | . | CASAKLAVTDTQYF
TRBJ2-1 | TRBV7-9 | . | CASSLVRTSVHEQFF
TRBJ1-5 | TRBV7-8 | . | CASSWIKMNQPQHF
TRBJ2-1 | TRBV2 | . | CASRLGLGSYNEQFF
TRBJ2-6 | TRBV4-1 | . | CASSQTRDRDSGANVLTF
TRBJ2-7 | TRBV28 | once | CASRGQGGGAYEQYF
TRBJ2-1 | TRBV5-6 | . | CASSKGEVKTGAMYNEQFF
TRBJ2-5 | TRBV9 | . | CASSGQGAGETQYF
TRBJ1-5 | TRBV19 | . | CASTMPTSLYSNQPQHF
TRBJ2-7 | TRBV28 | . | CASSFTSGTDYEQYF
TRBJ2-1 | TRBV29-1 | . | CSARAGGSYNEQFF
TRBJ2-1 | TRBV5-1 | . | CASSFGQTYNEQFF
TRBJ1-3 | TRBV18 | few | CASSPAGQADTIYF
TRBJ2-7 | TRBV5-4 | . | CASSSVAGSSYEQYF
TRBJ2-1 | TRBV7-2 | once | CASSRQAGVPNEQFF